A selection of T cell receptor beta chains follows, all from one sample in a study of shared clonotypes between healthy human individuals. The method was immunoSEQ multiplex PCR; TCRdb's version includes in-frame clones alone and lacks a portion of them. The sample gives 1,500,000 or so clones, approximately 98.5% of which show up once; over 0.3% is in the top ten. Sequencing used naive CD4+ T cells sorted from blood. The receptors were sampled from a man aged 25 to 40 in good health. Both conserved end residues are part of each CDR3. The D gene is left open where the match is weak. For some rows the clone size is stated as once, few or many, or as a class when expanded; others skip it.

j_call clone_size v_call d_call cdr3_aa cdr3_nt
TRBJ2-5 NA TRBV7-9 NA CASSLKGREETQYF TGTGCCAGCAGCTTGAAGGGAAGAGAAGAGACCCAGTACTTC
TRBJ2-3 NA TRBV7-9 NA CASSPLAASTDTQYF TGTGCCAGCAGCCCCCTAGCCGCTAGCACAGATACGCAGTATTTT
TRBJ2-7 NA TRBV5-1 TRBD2 CASSATSGGSYEQYF TGCGCCAGCAGCGCAACTAGCGGAGGCTCCTACGAGCAGTACTTC
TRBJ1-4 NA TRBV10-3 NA CAISEFVGKGLFF TGTGCCATCAGTGAGTTCGTGGGAAAGGGACTGTTTTTT
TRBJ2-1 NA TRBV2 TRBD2 CASSEAGLVTNEQFF TGTGCCAGCAGTGAAGCGGGACTAGTAACGAATGAGCAGTTCTTC
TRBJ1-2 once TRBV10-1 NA CAVARGDYGYTF TGCGCCGTCGCCCGGGGAGACTATGGCTACACCTTC
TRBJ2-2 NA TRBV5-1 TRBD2 CASSTPGLAGAGELFF TGCGCCAGCAGCACCCCAGGGTTAGCGGGCGCCGGGGAGCTGTTTTTT
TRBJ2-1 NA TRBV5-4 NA CASSGVSPHEQFF TGTGCCAGCAGCGGTGTCAGCCCCCATGAGCAGTTCTTC
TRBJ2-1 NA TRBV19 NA CASSRVGGSYNEQFF TGTGCCAGTAGTAGGGTCGGTGGCTCCTACAATGAGCAGTTCTTC
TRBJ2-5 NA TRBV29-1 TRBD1 CSVGDREETQYF TGCAGCGTCGGCGACAGGGAAGAGACCCAGTACTTC
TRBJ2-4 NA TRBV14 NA CASSRTGLAKNIQYF TGTGCCAGCAGTCGTACAGGGCTGGCCAAAAACATTCAGTACTTC